A selection of T cell receptor beta chains follows, all from one sample in a study of regulatory T cells in long-lasting Graves disease. One entry per CDR3 protein, called by TCRdb with MiXCR from the multiplex PCR reads. The table includes around 320,000 distinct CDR3 sequences, roughly 17% detected once. The sample was also reused in another study, on T cells in Graves' hyperthyroidism and ophthalmopathy.

The source was peripheral blood mononuclear cells (PBMCs), collected at new diagnosis, from a patient treated with antithyroid drugs. The receptors stem from a man in his forties with Graves disease. Each CDR3 is given with its conserved first and last residue. The D gene is left open where the match is weak. The size of a clone is reported for some rows only, either as once, few or many, or as a class for expanded clones.

D: -; V: TRBV7-8; J: TRBJ1-1; size: many; DNA: TGTGCCAGCAGCGGGGCTGAGTTGAACACTGAAGCTTTCTTT; CDR3: CASSGAELNTEAFF
D: TRBD2; V: TRBV12-3/TRBV12-4; J: TRBJ2-3; size: many; DNA: TGTGCCAGCAGTCCGACTAGCGGGGCTAGCACAGATACGCAGTATTTT; CDR3: CASSPTSGASTDTQYF
D: -; V: TRBV27; J: TRBJ1-3; size: many; DNA: TGTGCCAGCAGGAAGCTAGGGGCCCGGTCTGGAAACACCATATATTTT; CDR3: CASRKLGARSGNTIYF
D: -; V: TRBV20-1; J: TRBJ1-1; size: few; DNA: TGCAGTGAATCCCAGGGTGTCGCTGAAGCTTTCTTT; CDR3: CSESQGVAEAFF
D: -; V: TRBV5-1; J: TRBJ2-5; size: few; DNA: TGCGCCAGCAGCTTGAGTAGCACGGCTCAAGAGACCCAGTACTTC; CDR3: CASSLSSTAQETQYF
D: -; V: TRBV27; J: TRBJ1-2; size: -; DNA: TGTGCCAGCAGTTTGTCTGCAGCCTATGGCTACACCTTC; CDR3: CASSLSAAYGYTF
D: -; V: TRBV7-9; J: TRBJ2-5; size: few; DNA: TGTGCCAGCAGCCTTACAGGGTTCTTAGAGACCCAGTACTTC; CDR3: CASSLTGFLETQYF
D: -; V: TRBV18; J: TRBJ1-1; size: many; DNA: TGTGCCAGCTCACCCGGGCATGACACTGAAGCTTTCTTT; CDR3: CASSPGHDTEAFF
D: -; V: TRBV9; J: TRBJ2-1; size: many; DNA: TGTGCCAGCAGCGTATGGACACAGCCTTATGGTGAGCAGTTCTTC; CDR3: CASSVWTQPYGEQFF
D: -; V: TRBV30; J: TRBJ2-7; size: many; DNA: TGTGCCTGGAGTGTAGTGCTTTCGGGCGAGCAGTACTTC; CDR3: CAWSVVLSGEQYF
D: TRBD1; V: TRBV12-5; J: TRBJ1-1; size: many; DNA: TGTGCTAGTGGTTTGAGGGGGCTGAGCACTGAAGCTTTCTTT; CDR3: CASGLRGLSTEAFF
D: -; V: TRBV20-1; J: TRBJ1-1; size: many; DNA: TGCAGTGCTAGAATCGCCAGGGCGAACACTGAAGCTTTCTTT; CDR3: CSARIARANTEAFF
D: TRBD1; V: TRBV7-3; J: TRBJ2-1; size: -; DNA: TGTGCCAGCAGCCCGCAGGGGGCAGGAAGAAACAATGAGCAGTTCTTC; CDR3: CASSPQGAGRNNEQFF
D: TRBD1; V: TRBV6-1; J: TRBJ2-7; size: -; DNA: TGTGCCAGCAGTGAAGCGACGGGACAGGGTCTTGACGAGCAGTACTTC; CDR3: CASSEATGQGLDEQYF
D: -; V: TRBV7-2; J: TRBJ2-5; size: -; DNA: TGTGCCAGCAGCGGGGCGGGACCCCAAGAGACCCAGTACTTC; CDR3: CASSGAGPQETQYF
D: -; V: TRBV5-6; J: TRBJ2-5; size: -; DNA: TGTGCCAGCAGCTTAAGACCGGGAGTACAAGAGACCCAGTACTTC; CDR3: CASSLRPGVQETQYF
D: TRBD2; V: TRBV4-1; J: TRBJ2-1; size: -; DNA: TGCGCCAGCAGCCTAGATTTTACTAGCGGGGGCCCACCCTCCTACAATGAGCAGTTCTTC; CDR3: CASSLDFTSGGPPSYNEQFF
D: -; V: TRBV2; J: TRBJ2-2; size: many; DNA: TGTGCCAGCAGTGAATCGGGGTTTAGGACCGGGGAGCTGTTTTTT; CDR3: CASSESGFRTGELFF
D: TRBD1; V: TRBV11-1; J: TRBJ2-3; size: many; DNA: TGTGCCAGCAGCCCGCGGGACAGGGGAGTTTTGAATACGCAGTATTTT; CDR3: CASSPRDRGVLNTQYF
D: -; V: TRBV9; J: TRBJ2-7; size: -; DNA: TGTGCCAGCAGCATAATCCGGGGTCCCTACGAGCAGTACTTC; CDR3: CASSIIRGPYEQYF
D: -; V: TRBV28; J: TRBJ2-1; size: many; DNA: TGTGCCAGCAGTTTACAGGACTCCTACAATGAGCAGTTCTTC; CDR3: CASSLQDSYNEQFF
D: TRBD2; V: TRBV5-1; J: TRBJ2-3; size: few; DNA: TGCGCCAGCAGCTTGTCTCTGACTAGCGGGGGCACAGATACGCAGTATTTT; CDR3: CASSLSLTSGGTDTQYF
D: -; V: TRBV11-3; J: TRBJ2-3; size: many; DNA: TGTGCCAGCAGTCAAACCCCTACCCCAGATACGCAGTATTTT; CDR3: CASSQTPTPDTQYF
D: -; V: TRBV6-2/TRBV6-3; J: TRBJ2-2; size: -; DNA: TGTGCCAGCAGTTACTGGGGGGACGGAGGGGTCGGGGAGCTGTTTTTT; CDR3: CASSYWGDGGVGELFF
D: -; V: TRBV2; J: TRBJ2-1; size: -; DNA: -; CDR3: CASTNQTSMYLCASRVESTNEQFF
D: -; V: TRBV28; J: TRBJ2-5; size: -; DNA: TGTGCCAGCAGGTCCGCCCAGGGCCCCTCACAAGAGACCCAGTACTTC; CDR3: CASRSAQGPSQETQYF
D: -; V: TRBV25-1; J: TRBJ2-5; size: -; DNA: TGTGCCAGCAGTGAATTGAGGGGGGAGCAAGAGACCCAGTACTTC; CDR3: CASSELRGEQETQYF
D: TRBD1; V: TRBV28; J: TRBJ1-1; size: many; DNA: TGTGCCAGCAGGAACCGACAGGGGATGATTGACACTGAAGCTTTCTTT; CDR3: CASRNRQGMIDTEAFF
D: -; V: TRBV7-9; J: TRBJ1-4; size: many; DNA: TGTGCCAGCAGCTCCCCTCCAGTACATGAAAAACTGTTTTTT; CDR3: CASSSPPVHEKLFF
D: TRBD1; V: TRBV4-2; J: TRBJ2-3; size: many; DNA: TGTGCCAGCAGCCAAGAGAGGACAGGGTCATATACGCAGTATTTT; CDR3: CASSQERTGSYTQYF
D: TRBD1; V: TRBV28; J: TRBJ2-1; size: -; DNA: TGTGCCAGCAGATGGGGACAGGGTGGATACAATGAGCAGTTCTTC; CDR3: CASRWGQGGYNEQFF
D: -; V: TRBV30; J: TRBJ1-1; size: many; DNA: TGTGCCTGGGGGAGGGCAGCTGAAGCTTTCTTT; CDR3: CAWGRAAEAFF
D: TRBD1; V: TRBV24-1; J: TRBJ2-3; size: few; DNA: TGTGCCACCAGTGATCCGGGACAGGCGCCAGATACGCAGTATTTT; CDR3: CATSDPGQAPDTQYF
D: -; V: TRBV6-1; J: TRBJ1-2; size: many; DNA: TGTGCCAGCAGTGAATCGGGGCCTTTTGGCTACACCTTC; CDR3: CASSESGPFGYTF
D: TRBD2; V: TRBV6-1; J: TRBJ2-1; size: many; DNA: TGTGCCAGCAGATCTGGGGGGACTAGCGGGTTAGATGAGCAGTTCTTC; CDR3: CASRSGGTSGLDEQFF
D: TRBD1; V: TRBV4-3; J: TRBJ2-3; size: many; DNA: TGCGCCAGCAGCCAGCGGGACAGGGGGCGAGGTACGCAGTATTTT; CDR3: CASSQRDRGRGTQYF
D: -; V: TRBV9; J: TRBJ2-7; size: many; DNA: TGTGCCAGCAGCGTATCCCCCAACTCCTACGAGCAGTACTTC; CDR3: CASSVSPNSYEQYF
D: TRBD1; V: TRBV12-3/TRBV12-4; J: TRBJ2-5; size: many; DNA: TGTGCCAGCAGTTTTAGGAGAGACAGGGGACAAGAGACCCAGTACTTC; CDR3: CASSFRRDRGQETQYF
D: -; V: TRBV7-9; J: TRBJ1-1; size: many; DNA: TGTGCCAGCAGCAGCCCCCGGAACACTGAAGCTTTCTTT; CDR3: CASSSPRNTEAFF
D: TRBD2; V: TRBV20-1; J: TRBJ2-5; size: few; DNA: TGCAGTGCTAGTTCTGACGGGGGGGATCAAGAGACCCAGTACTTC; CDR3: CSASSDGGDQETQYF
D: -; V: TRBV18; J: TRBJ1-5; size: few; DNA: TGTGCCAGCTCACCACAATCGCAGGGGAACAATCAGCCCCAGCATTTT; CDR3: CASSPQSQGNNQPQHF
D: TRBD2; V: TRBV7-9; J: TRBJ2-1; size: -; DNA: TGTGCCAGCAGCGGAGCGGGGGACATCTACAATGAGCAGTTCTTC; CDR3: CASSGAGDIYNEQFF
D: -; V: TRBV2; J: TRBJ2-7; size: many; DNA: TGTGCCAGCAGTGAAATCAGCAGGGAGCAGTACTTC; CDR3: CASSEISREQYF